The entry that follows covers one TCR beta chain sequence. This entry is derived from a study of blood T cell repertoires in COVID-19. Produced via immunoSEQ multiplex PCR; TCRdb's table is partial and in-frame only. The repertoire holds 180,000 or so clones, with more than 70% as singletons. Per the germline V gene, CDR1 is SGHTA and CDR2 is FQGNSA. The CDR3 spans 15 residues. Trimming stripped 2 bases from V and 2 bases from J, with 7 bases between. V usage is TRBV7-2 and J usage is TRBJ2-6, with no clear D. Sample: peripheral blood. This TCR came from a man aged 40-55 years with active or convalescent COVID-19. The CDR3 spells CASSLSQAGANVLTF. The CDR3 nucleotides read TGTGCCAGCAGCTTAAGCCAGGCTGGGGCCAACGTCCTGACTTTC.